Below, one T cell receptor beta chain is given with its context. Clones were read by immunoSEQ multiplex PCR, and TCRdb kept only the in-frame ones, dropping some. The sample carries 68,000 or so clones, more than 70% recorded once. The data derive from a study of blood T cell repertoires in COVID-19. Deletions cut 6 bases from V and 6 bases from J, with 20 bases between. CDR3 size: 16 residues. Germline CDR1 and CDR2: MDHEN and SYDVKM. The rearrangement uses TRBV28 and TRBJ2-2; D perhaps matches TRBD1 (6 bases). The specimen sequenced was peripheral blood. The receptor's source is a man between 65 and 85 years old with active or convalescent COVID-19. The CDR3 coding sequence is TGTGCCAGCAGGCCACCGGAACAGGGAAGTGCCGGGGAGCTGTTTTTT. It yields the protein CASRPPEQGSAGELFF. Combining the CDR3 with reference TRBV28 and TRBJ2-2 gives the whole variable domain DVKVTQSSRYLVKRTGEKVFLECVQDMDHENMFWYRQDPGLGLRLIYFSYDVKMKEKGDIPEGYSVSREKKERFSLILESASTNQTSMYLCASRPPEQGSAGELFFGEGSRLTVL.